This note documents a single T cell receptor (beta chain) sequence. These data are taken from a study of blood T cell repertoires in COVID-19. As for the study in general: Italy, Spain and the United States were the sources of the convalescent and acute COVID-19 samples. PBMCs, B-cell-depleted T cells, or T cells provided the cDNA or gDNA that made up the material.

Trimming pared 0 bases from V and 5 bases from J, leaving 12 bases between. This CDR3 is built from 14 residues. Germline loops: CDR1 SGHRS, CDR2 YFSETQ. Authors' processing steps: Nucleated cell counts were estimated from reference gene primer amplification. The data were produced by immunoSEQ multiplex PCR, yet TCRdb's version contains in-frame clones alone and is incomplete. The V and J calls and the clone size are those of that table, but D and trimming were determined from the DNA. The table shows about 38,000 clones, with around 90% occurring only once. The receptor was isolated from a human donor in a cohort sampled during active COVID-19. Input material: peripheral blood. The genes are TRBV5-1 and TRBJ2-7, with D possibly being TRBD1 (5 bases). The CDR3 here is CASSLAQGFDEQYF. The CDR3 nucleotides read TGCGCCAGCAGCTTGGCCCAGGGTTTCGACGAGCAGTACTTC. Supplemented by reference TRBV5-1 and TRBJ2-7, the full variable domain reads KAGVTQTPRYLIKTRGQQVTLSCSPISGHRSVSWYQQTPGQGLQFLFEYFSETQRNKGNFPGRFSGRQFSNSRSEMNVSTLELGDSALYLCASSLAQGFDEQYFGPGTRLTVT.